Below, 9 T cell receptor beta chains from the same sample are listed, as sequenced in a study of Graves' ophthalmopathy and Graves' hyperthyroidism. For repertoire sequencing, the TCR beta CDR3 regions were amplified from RNA transcripts. Amplification began with first-round RT-PCR using HTBI primers, then second-round multiplex PCR was performed. TCRdb re-derived calls from the multiplex PCR reads in MiXCR, one entry per CDR3 protein. The sample holds under 800,000 distinct CDR3 sequences, 20% to 25% seen once. Sequenced input: peripheral blood. These receptors all come from a young woman with stable Graves' hyperthyroidism. Some clones in this sample may be carry-over from other donors' samples.

This clonotype was recorded many times. Its ends do not fully match the called genes, so a read error is possible. The chain couples TRBV5-1 to TRBJ2-7; D not resolved. Germline loops: CDR1 SGHRS, CDR2 YFSETQ. The CDR3 is 13 residues long. The CDR3 here is CASSLGGTYEQYF. The CDR3 DNA reads TGTGCCAGCAGCTTAGGCGGAACCTACGAGCAGTACTTC.

The chain uses TRBV12-5 and TRBJ1-5, with a tentative D call TRBD1 (5 bases). Germline CDR1 is LGHNT and CDR2 is FRNRAP. The CDR3 has 15 residues. Trimming took off 6 bases at V and 2 bases at J, with 14 bases between the two ends. In nucleotides, the CDR3 is TGTGCTAGTGGACAACCGGGACGGGGCAATCAGCCCCAGCATTTT. It yields the protein CASGQPGRGNQPQHF.

This clonotype has more than one count but fewer than ten. This rearrangement joins TRBV11-1 to TRBJ2-7, with 9 bases aligning to TRBD1. With V trimmed by 3 bases and J by 6 bases, 3 bases remained unmatched. The V gene's germline CDR1 is SGHAT and CDR2 FQDESV (reference sequence). This CDR3 comprises 13 residues. CDR3 DNA sequence: TGTGCCAGCAGCTTGGACAGGGGCTCCGAGCAGTACTTC. Protein: CASSLDRGSEQYF. Together with reference TRBV11-1 and TRBJ2-7, the CDR3 gives the full variable domain: EAEVAQSPRYKITEKSQAVAFWCDPISGHATLYWYRQILGQGPELLVQFQDESVVDDSQLPKDRFSAERLKGVDSTLKIQPAELGDSAMYLCASSLDRGSEQYFGPGTRLTVT.

This clonotype was observed at least ten times. V and J are TRBV6-1 and TRBJ1-2; possibly TRBD1 for D (6 bases). CDR1 MNHNS and CDR2 SASEGT come from the germline V gene. CDR3 size: 14 residues. V lost 3 bases, J lost 2 bases, and 10 bases lay in between. CDR3 DNA sequence: TGTGCCAGCAGTGAGGGGGCGGGGAACTATGGCTACACCTTC. It encodes CASSEGAGNYGYTF.

This clonotype has at least ten counts. The J gene is TRBJ2-5, the V gene TRBV6-5, with D perhaps matching TRBD2 (5 bases). The CDR3 totals 14 residues. Germline V lookup: CDR1 MNHEY, CDR2 SVGAGI. With 4 bases removed from V and 1 base from J, the gap between germline ends came to 10 bases. The CDR3 DNA follows: TGTGCCAGCAGTTTACCGGGGTTCCAAGAGACCCAGTACTTC. Protein sequence: CASSLPGFQETQYF.

This sequence joins TRBV7-8 and TRBJ2-5, with TRBD1 matching 8 bases. The length of the CDR3 is 15 residues. V shed 5 bases, J shed 5 bases, and the junction held 10 bases outside the gene matches. The V gene's germline CDR1 is SGHVS and CDR2 FQNEAQ. The DNA of the CDR3 is TGTGCCAGCAGCCTGGACAGGGACCTTCTGGAGACCCAGTACTTC. This gives the protein CASSLDRDLLETQYF.

This clonotype was seen repeatedly, ten times or more. This chain uses TRBV7-8 with TRBJ2-5; TRBD1 might be the D (6 bases). The CDR3 is 14 amino acids. Germline CDR1 reads SGHVS; CDR2 reads FQNEAQ. V gave up 2 bases and J gave up 5 bases, with 12 bases separating them. The CDR3 nucleotides read TGTGCCAGCAGCTTAAACAGGGCTGGGGAGACCCAGTACTTC. As protein: CASSLNRAGETQYF.

This clonotype was counted ten times or more. The V gene is TRBV6-2 or TRBV6-3, the J gene TRBJ2-7; 8 bases match TRBD1. Per the germline V gene, CDR1 is MNHEY and CDR2 is SVGEGT. Trimming removed 2 bases from V and 5 bases from J; junction bases left unmatched: 8. This CDR3 comprises 15 residues. The CDR3 DNA sequence: TGTGCCAGCAGTTACCGCGGTCAGGGGGCCAACGAGCAGTACTTC. This codes for CASSYRGQGANEQYF.

In this sample, this clonotype turned up once. The V and J genes are TRBV6-1 and TRBJ2-5; 9 positions match TRBD1. With V trimmed by 6 bases and J by 1 base, 9 bases remained unmatched. Per the germline V gene, CDR1 is MNHNS and CDR2 is SASEGT. The CDR3 is 16 amino acids. CDR3 region: CASRSGTGYPQETQYF. CDR3 nucleotides: TGTGCCAGCAGGTCCGGGACAGGGTATCCCCAAGAGACCCAGTACTTC.